Listed below are T cell receptor beta chains from one sample, sequenced in a study of T cells in localized non-small cell lung cancer. Clones were sequenced by immunoSEQ multiplex PCR, and TCRdb holds only the in-frame ones, with some missing. The sample lists roughly 89,000 clones, about nine tenths occurring once. The starting material was PBMCs, obtained before any cancer treatment. All receptors come from a woman between 35 and 75 years old with stage II squamous cell lung carcinoma. The CDR3 runs from the conserved cysteine through the conserved F or W. A D gene is named only where the DNA matches it firmly. Clone size is not always given. Where it is, it says once, few, many or a class for expanded clones.

>.|TRBJ2-7|TRBV28|TRBD2
TGTGCCAGCAGGTCCCTGAGCCTAGCGGGGCGATACGAGCAGTACTTC
CASRSLSLAGRYEQYF
>.|TRBJ1-6|TRBV7-8|.
TGTGCCAGCAGGAAAGGAGAAAGGGTGGATAATTCACCCCCCCACTTT
CASRKGERVDNSPPHF
>.|TRBJ2-1|TRBV5-1|.
TGCGCCAGCAGCTTGGCGAATGGAAATGAGCAGTTCTTC
CASSLANGNEQFF
>.|TRBJ1-1|TRBV6-5|TRBD1
TGTGCCAGCAGTTTTCACAGGGGGAGTACTGAAGCTTTCTTT
CASSFHRGSTEAFF
>.|TRBJ2-7|TRBV28|.
TGTGCCAGCAGTTTGAGGTCCAGCTCCTACGAGCAGTACTTC
CASSLRSSSYEQYF
>.|TRBJ2-2|TRBV6-1|.
TGTGCCAGCAGTGAATGGGGGGAGGTGACCGGGGAGCTGTTTTTT
CASSEWGEVTGELFF
>.|TRBJ1-5|TRBV11-2|.
TGTGCCAGCAGCTTCAAGGGTAATCAGCCCCAGCATTTT
CASSFKGNQPQHF
>.|TRBJ2-2|TRBV10-3|TRBD2
TGTGCCATCAGTATCACTAGCGGAGGGACCGGGGAGCTGTTTTTT
CAISITSGGTGELFF
>.|TRBJ2-7|TRBV5-6|TRBD2
TGTGCCAGCAGCTTGTTGCGGGGGGGCATCTACGAGCAGTACTTC
CASSLLRGGIYEQYF
>.|TRBJ1-4|TRBV19|.
TGTGCCACCTTACAGGCAACTAATGAAAAACTGTTTTTT
CATLQATNEKLFF
>.|TRBJ2-1|TRBV2|.
TGTGCCAGCAGTGAAGCGCGGGGTTTCTCCTACAATGAGCAGTTCTTC
CASSEARGFSYNEQFF
>.|TRBJ1-2|TRBV6-1|.
TGTGCCAGCTCTCTCATGGGGGCCATTGGCTACACCTTC
CASSLMGAIGYTF
>.|TRBJ1-4|TRBV29-1|TRBD1
TGCAGCGTTGCTCGGACAGGCGCGGAAAAACTGTTTTTT
CSVARTGAEKLFF
>.|TRBJ1-5|TRBV28|.
TGTGCCAGCAGTTTATCAGGGCCCAATCAGCCCCAGCATTTT
CASSLSGPNQPQHF
>.|TRBJ1-4|TRBV10-3|.
TGTGCCATCAGTGTCACAGCCTTTAATGAAAAACTGTTTTTT
CAISVTAFNEKLFF
>.|TRBJ1-6|TRBV28|.
TGTGCCAGCAGCACTTTCAACCCCGGATATTCACCCCTCCACTTT
CASSTFNPGYSPLHF
>.|TRBJ2-3|TRBV25-1|.
TGTGCCAGCAGTGAAATGTCTGGCGGCACAGATACGCAGTATTTT
CASSEMSGGTDTQYF
>once|TRBJ1-6|TRBV5-4|.
TGTGCCAGCAGCCCTATTACAGGGAATTCACCCCTCCACTTT
CASSPITGNSPLHF
>.|TRBJ1-6|TRBV11-2|.
TGTGCCAGCAGCTCCACGAGATGGGGTTCACCCCTCCACTTT
CASSSTRWGSPLHF
>.|TRBJ2-5|TRBV5-1|TRBD1
TGCGCCAGCAGCCCGGGGACAGGAGGGTTTCAAAAGACCCAGTACTTC
CASSPGTGGFQKTQYF
>.|TRBJ2-7|TRBV7-9|TRBD1
TGTGCCAGCAGCTTGACAGGGGGTGTCTACGAGCAGTACTTC
CASSLTGGVYEQYF
>.|TRBJ1-1|TRBV6-1|.
TGTGCCAGCAGTGCCCAGGGATACATGAACACTGAAGCTTTCTTT
CASSAQGYMNTEAFF
>.|TRBJ1-2|TRBV5-1|.
TGCGCCAGCAGGGGGGGGGCGTCTAGCTATGGCTACACCTTC
CASRGGASSYGYTF
>.|TRBJ1-2|TRBV9|TRBD1
TGTGCCAGCAGCGTAAATCTGAGGACAGGGACTCTAGGGGGCTACACCTTC
CASSVNLRTGTLGGYTF
>.|TRBJ1-1|TRBV5-5|.
TGTGCCAGCAGCCGACGGTCCAACACTGAAGCTTTCTTT
CASSRRSNTEAFF
>.|TRBJ2-4|TRBV4-2|.
TGTGCCAGCAGCCAGGATATCGGGGGTCGGGGCATTCAGTACTTC
CASSQDIGGRGIQYF
>.|TRBJ2-7|TRBV5-4|.
TGTGCCAGCAGCTTGGGACAGGACGGCGAGCAGTACTTC
CASSLGQDGEQYF
>few|TRBJ1-1|TRBV2|.
TGTGCCAGCAGTGCCGGGGGCAGCGCTGAAGCTTTCTTT
CASSAGGSAEAFF
>.|TRBJ2-5|TRBV18|.
TGTGCCAGCTCCACCGTTCAGGCCGTGGGGCGGGAGACCCAGTACTTC
CASSTVQAVGRETQYF
>.|TRBJ2-7|TRBV30|TRBD2
TGTGCCTGGAGCACGTCGGCGGGAGGGGGAGACGAGCAGTACTTC
CAWSTSAGGGDEQYF
>.|TRBJ2-1|TRBV6-5|TRBD2
TGTGCCAGCACCAAGAGGCGGGGGGCCTACAATGAGCAGTTCTTC
CASTKRRGAYNEQFF
>.|TRBJ1-1|TRBV7-9|.
TGTGCCAGCAGCTTAGCTGGGACTTCAGGGTGGACCCAACTTGAAGCTTTCTTT
CASSLAGTSGWTQLEAFF
>.|TRBJ1-1|TRBV7-9|.
TGTGCCAGCAGCTTAGGTCAACAGAACACTGAAGCTTTCTTT
CASSLGQQNTEAFF
>.|TRBJ1-6|TRBV6-1|.
TGTGCCAGCAGCGGGGGCAGAAATTCACCCCTCCACTTT
CASSGGRNSPLHF
>.|TRBJ2-5|TRBV5-8|TRBD1
TGTGCCAGCACCCCGGGACAGGGTCGAGAGACCCAGTACTTC
CASTPGQGRETQYF
>.|TRBJ2-6|TRBV30|.
TGTGCCTACCATGACGCTGGGGCCAACGTCCTGACTTTC
CAYHDAGANVLTF
>.|TRBJ1-5|TRBV4-2|TRBD1
TGTGCCAGCAGCCAAGACGCCGGGACAGGGACTCAGCCCCAGCATTTT
CASSQDAGTGTQPQHF
>.|TRBJ1-2|TRBV7-2|.
TGTGCCAGCAGCCCAAGGGGGGGGACTCACTATGGCTACACCTTC
CASSPRGGTHYGYTF
>.|TRBJ2-1|TRBV13|.
TGTGCCAGCAGCTTAGAGGGCGGACATACACCGAGCTCCTACAATGAGCAGTTCTTC
CASSLEGGHTPSSYNEQFF
>.|TRBJ2-2|TRBV9|.
TGTGCCAGCAGCCCCCTGATCCAGGGAACCGGGGAGCTGTTTTTT
CASSPLIQGTGELFF
>.|TRBJ2-7|TRBV28|.
TGTGCCACTTACGGGGGCCCGACCTACGAGCAGTACTTC
CATYGGPTYEQYF